The 21 T cell receptor beta chains below come from one sample, sequenced in a study of T-cell memory formation after mild COVID-19. One entry per CDR3 protein, called by TCRdb with MiXCR from the 5' RACE reads. Here the sample spans about 470,000 distinct CDR3 sequences, approximately 18% being singletons. Sequenced material: PBMCs or a T cell subset sorted from them (not recorded which). Every receptor here comes from an adult woman who had mild COVID-19 (a few samples of this study predate the infection). Cell type and time point are not known.

This clonotype was seen a handful of times. This chain links TRBV5-1 with TRBJ2-1, with TRBD2 matching over 9 bases. The CDR3 runs 18 residues. Germline V CDR1 and CDR2: SGHRS, YFSETQ. The V gene end was trimmed by 0 bases and the J gene end by 2 bases; junction bases not matched to a gene: 9. The DNA of the CDR3 is TGCGCCAGCAGCTTGGCCACGGCTAGCGGGACTACCTACAATGAGCAGTTCTTC. Its protein is CASSLATASGTTYNEQFF.

This clonotype appeared a few times. CDR3 residues: CSVILSPGPQYF. In nucleotides, the CDR3 is TGCAGCGTCATTCTGAGCCCTGGGCCCCAGTACTTC. This chain links TRBV29-1 with TRBJ2-5; no clear D. The CDR3 length is 12 residues. The germline gives CDR1 SQVTM, CDR2 ANQGSEA. Trimming cost V 6 bases and J 9 bases, with 17 bases left between them.

This clonotype was counted a few times. The chain couples TRBV12-3 or TRBV12-4 to TRBJ2-1, with 10 bases lining up with TRBD2. The CDR3 length is 14 residues. V gave up 4 bases and J gave up 10 bases; unmatched junction bases: 7. In DNA, the CDR3 is TGTGCCAGCAGTTCCCTAGCGGGAGTGAAGGAGCAGTTCTTC. This sequence encodes CASSSLAGVKEQFF.

This clonotype was counted between two and nine times. The rearrangement joins TRBV12-3 or TRBV12-4 to TRBJ1-5, with D possibly matching TRBD1 (6 bases). The CDR3 consists of 15 residues. Deletions cut 0 bases from V and 9 bases from J, with 15 bases between. CDR3 amino acids: CASSLALRGVGPQHF. The CDR3 DNA sequence: TGTGCCAGCAGTTTAGCGCTCAGGGGAGTTGGGCCCCAGCATTTT.

The rearrangement links TRBV25-1 to TRBJ1-2, with unresolved D. V lost 5 bases to trimming and J lost 3 bases, with 13 bases between them. Germline values: CDR1 MGHDK, CDR2 SYGVNS. The CDR3 loop spans 14 amino acids. Here the CDR3 DNA reads TGTGCCAGCAGTCCGACGGTCTCAGACTATGGCTACACCTTC. It is translated as CASSPTVSDYGYTF.

This clonotype was observed a few times. This sequence joins TRBV12-3 or TRBV12-4 and TRBJ1-6; D is perhaps TRBD1 (5 bases). The CDR3 is 15 residues long. Trimming pared 5 bases from V and 7 bases from J, leaving 15 bases between. The CDR3 DNA follows: TGTGCCAGCAGTAACTTCGGGGCCCTCAATTCACCCCTCCACTTT. Its protein product is CASSNFGALNSPLHF.

The gene calls are TRBV7-9 and TRBJ2-5; 7 bases map to TRBD2. This CDR3 has 16 amino acids. Germline CDR1 is SEHNR and CDR2 is FQNEAQ (reference sequence). J was trimmed by 6 bases and V by 3 bases; bases with no gene match: 13. CDR3 DNA sequence: TGTGCCAGCAGCTTTATTTTTGCGGGAGATGTGCAGACCCAGTACTTC. Amino acids: CASSFIFAGDVQTQYF.

This rearrangement joins TRBV7-9 to TRBJ2-1; TRBD2 might be the D (6 bases). V gave up 4 bases and J gave up 0 bases, with 13 bases separating them. The germline V gene has CDR1 SEHNR and CDR2 FQNEAQ (reference sequence). The CDR3 sequence is 16 residues long. This chain's CDR3 is CASSSPAGTSYNEQFF. The CDR3 nucleotides are TGTGCCAGCAGCTCACCCGCGGGAACCTCCTACAATGAGCAGTTCTTC. Supplemented by reference TRBV7-9 and TRBJ2-1, the full variable domain reads DTGVSQNPRHKITKRGQNVTFRCDPISEHNRLYWYRQTLGQGPEFLTYFQNEAQLEKSRLLSDRFSAERPKGSFSTLEIQRTEQGDSAMYLCASSSPAGTSYNEQFFGPGTRLTVL.

The chain joins TRBV6-5 to TRBJ2-3; 9 bases agree with TRBD1. The ends lost 6 bases at V and 1 base at J; junction bases unmatched: 8. Germline lookup yields CDR1 MNHEY and CDR2 SVGAGI. There are 16 residues in the CDR3. In DNA, the CDR3 is TGTGCCAGCAGCGGTACAGGGGGCGCCGGCACAGATACGCAGTATTTT. As protein: CASSGTGGAGTDTQYF.

The chain is built from TRBV7-8 and TRBJ1-2, with a weak D call TRBD1 (5 bases). The CDR3 runs to 14 residues. Trimming left V 3 bases short and J 6 bases short, with 14 bases between. Germline CDR1 and CDR2: SGHVS and FQNEAQ. The CDR3 nucleotides read TGTGCCAGCAGCTTCTCGGGGACGAGGAATGGCTACACCTTC. This translates into CASSFSGTRNGYTF.

In its sample, this clonotype was seen a few times. V and J are TRBV18 and TRBJ2-2, with 11 bases that match TRBD1. The germline CDR1 and CDR2 sequences are KGHSH and LQKENI. The CDR3 runs to 17 residues. Trimming took 3 bases from V and 7 from J; bases not matched to a gene: 10. CDR3 loop: CASSPPRTGGANGELFF. In DNA form, the CDR3 reads TGTGCCAGCTCACCCCCCAGGACAGGGGGCGCGAACGGGGAGCTGTTTTTT.

This sequence joins TRBV12-3 or TRBV12-4 and TRBJ1-2; TRBD1 aligns across 9 bases. J lost 6 bases, V lost 7 bases, and 6 bases had no gene match. This CDR3 region has 13 residues. In nucleotides, the CDR3 is TGTGCCAGCACACCGACAGGGGGGCATGGCTACACCTTC. Its protein product is CASTPTGGHGYTF.

This rearrangement joins TRBV6-6 to TRBJ1-5, with D possibly matching TRBD1 (5 bases). Trimming stripped 0 bases from V and 5 bases from J, with 14 bases between. The germline gives CDR1 MNHNY, CDR2 SVGAGI (reference sequence). The CDR3 length is 16 residues. The chain's CDR3 is CASSYSFGRGDQPQHF. The CDR3 DNA follows: TGTGCCAGCAGTTACTCTTTTGGACGAGGGGATCAGCCCCAGCATTTT.

This clonotype was seen more than once but under ten times. J is TRBJ2-1 and V is TRBV4-1, with 7 bases that match TRBD2. Trimming took 0 bases from V and 2 from J; bases not matched to a gene: 10. There are 18 residues in the CDR3. The V gene's germline CDR1 is MGHRA and CDR2 YSYEKL. The CDR3 DNA reads TGCGCCAGCAGCCAAGATGTGGGCGGGAGCCCCCCCTACAATGAGCAGTTCTTC. Translation gives CASSQDVGGSPPYNEQFF.

The chain is built from TRBV27 and TRBJ2-7; TRBD2 is a possible D gene (6 bases). Per germline, CDR1 MNHEY and CDR2 SMNVEV (reference sequence). The CDR3 consists of 12 residues. The V end was cut by 7 bases, the J end by 2 bases, with 9 bases between. The DNA for the CDR3 is TGTGCCAGCATCGGGGGAACCTACGAGCAGTACTTC. Protein: CASIGGTYEQYF.

In its sample, this clonotype was seen a few times. The chain is built from TRBV12-3 or TRBV12-4 and TRBJ1-2; D is perhaps TRBD1 (5 bases). The length of the CDR3 is 14 residues. V lost 4 bases and J 4 bases, leaving 13 bases between the germline ends. The CDR3 bases are TGTGCCAGCAGTTATGGAAGGGGAGTCTATGGCTACACCTTC. Encoded protein: CASSYGRGVYGYTF.

The genes are TRBV18 and TRBJ2-2; 10 bases map to TRBD1. After removal of 5 bases from V and 5 bases from J, the junction contained 14 bases not matched to a gene. CDR1 is KGHSH and CDR2 is LQKENI in the germline V gene. This CDR3 has 18 amino acids. Here the CDR3 DNA reads TGTGCCAGCTCATCATCCTCCGGGACAGGGGTGAGGACCGGGGAGCTGTTTTTT. Amino acids: CASSSSSGTGVRTGELFF.

This clonotype was counted only a few times. V and J are TRBV20-1 and TRBJ2-5; a possible D gene is TRBD2 (7 bases). Germline V CDR1 and CDR2: DFQATT, SNEGSKA (reference sequence). The CDR3 is made up of 14 amino acids. V lost 5 bases and J lost 5, with 18 bases in between. CDR3 residues: CSAGGGGPGETQYF. The DNA of the CDR3 is TGCAGTGCTGGCGGCGGGGGCCCTGGGGAGACCCAGTACTTC.

This clonotype has only a few counts. This chain links TRBV12-3 or TRBV12-4 with TRBJ1-6; no clear D gene. This CDR3 is 13 amino acids long. With 3 bases removed from V and 6 bases from J, the gap between germline ends came to 6 bases. CDR3: CASSFQSNSPLHF. DNA for the CDR3: TGTGCCAGCAGTTTTCAGAGTAATTCACCCCTCCACTTT.

This clonotype came up many times. V is TRBV12-3 or TRBV12-4 and J is TRBJ2-1; 12 bases line up with TRBD2. The CDR3 covers 16 residues. J was trimmed by 4 bases and V by 4 bases; bases with no gene match: 5. The CDR3 sequence is CASSSTSGGRYNEQFF. In nucleotides, the CDR3 is TGTGCCAGCAGTTCTACTAGCGGGGGGAGATACAATGAGCAGTTCTTC.

The chain employs TRBV5-1 and TRBJ2-1; D might be TRBD1 or TRBD2, each matching 5 bases. Germline CDR1 reads SGHRS; CDR2 reads YFSETQ. Deletions cut 4 bases from V and 0 bases from J, with 11 bases between. The CDR3 spans 15 residues. Here the CDR3 reads CASSPGTASYNEQFF. The CDR3 coding sequence is TGCGCCAGCAGCCCCGGGACCGCCTCCTACAATGAGCAGTTCTTC.